This T cell receptor beta chain was observed in a study of beta chain features in type 1 diabetes. General study findings and limits: Shortening of TCRB CDR3s, moderate but significant, appeared in all four CD4+ subsets of Type 1 diabetes patients.

Per the germline V gene, CDR1 is SGDLS and CDR2 is YYNGEE. The length of the CDR3 is 14 residues. V was cut by 1 base and J by 1 base, with 7 bases left in between. As to this clone: Its antigen is unidentified.

Expressed TCRB transcripts were sequenced because the isolated RNA had all been reverse transcribed beforehand. Sequenced by immunoSEQ multiplex PCR; TCRdb stores in-frame clones only, minus some. The profile shows roughly 700,000 clones, about an eighth of them singletons. This clonotype originated in a man between 18 and 29 years old with type 1 diabetes. The V gene is TRBV9, the J gene TRBJ2-3, with D possibly matching TRBD2 (5 bases). The material sequenced was naive CD4+ T cells from blood. The CDR3 sequence: CASSVNGGTDTQYF. The CDR3 DNA follows: TGTGCCAGCAGCGTAAACGGGGGCACAGATACGCAGTATTTT.